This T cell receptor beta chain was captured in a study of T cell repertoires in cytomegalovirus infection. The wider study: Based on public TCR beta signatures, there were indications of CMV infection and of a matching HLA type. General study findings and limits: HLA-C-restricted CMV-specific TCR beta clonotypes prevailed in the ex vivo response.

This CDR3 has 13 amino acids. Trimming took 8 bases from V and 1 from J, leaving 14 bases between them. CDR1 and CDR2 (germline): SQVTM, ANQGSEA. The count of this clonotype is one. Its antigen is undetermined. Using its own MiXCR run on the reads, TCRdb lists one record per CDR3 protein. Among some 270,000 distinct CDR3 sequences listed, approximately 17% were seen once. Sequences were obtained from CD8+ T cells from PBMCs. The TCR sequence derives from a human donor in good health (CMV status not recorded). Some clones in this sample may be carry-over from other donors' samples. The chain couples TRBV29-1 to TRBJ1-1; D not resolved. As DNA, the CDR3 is TGCAGCTTTTTGGACCGGACGAACACTGAAGCTTTCTTT. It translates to CSFLDRTNTEAFF.